These 20 T cell receptor beta chains came from one sample sequenced in a study of cytotoxic CD8 clonotypes in ibrutinib-treated CLL. Assay used: immunoSEQ multiplex PCR; TCRdb lists only in-frame clones, some missing. Of some 98,000 clones listed, more than 75% are singletons. The input for sequencing was PBMCs, taken after 12 months of ibrutinib treatment. Source of these receptors: a human donor with chronic lymphocytic leukemia.

This chain connects TRBV7-3 to TRBJ2-3; 15 bases agree with TRBD2. This CDR3 is 17 amino acids long. V lost 5 bases, J lost 7 bases, and 10 bases stayed unmatched. Germline CDR1 is SGHTA and CDR2 is FQGTGA. In nucleotides, the CDR3 is TGTGCCAGCAGCCCGAGGACTAGCGGGGGGGCCTTAAATACGCAGTATTTT. This translates into CASSPRTSGGALNTQYF.

The CDR3 region has the DNA TGTGCCAGCAACGGACAGGGGACAGGGGAGCTGTTTTTT. This gives the protein CASNGQGTGELFF. V usage is TRBV25-1 and J usage is TRBJ2-2, with TRBD1 matching over 9 bases. V was pared by 7 bases and J by 8 bases, with 5 bases of the junction left unmatched. CDR1 is MGHDK and CDR2 is SYGVNS in the germline V gene. The length of the CDR3 is 13 residues.

The chain has TRBV18 and TRBJ2-1, with 7 bases fitting TRBD1. The V segment lost 5 bases and the J segment 7 bases; nucleotides outside the gene matches: 5. The CDR3 covers 13 residues. Per the germline V gene, CDR1 is KGHSH and CDR2 is LQKENI. CDR3 DNA: TGTGCCAGCTCAAATGAACAGGGGAATGAGCAGTTCTTC. Its translation: CASSNEQGNEQFF. Looking up the rest from reference TRBV18 and TRBJ2-1 gives the full variable domain: NAGVMQNPRHLVRRRGQEARLRCSPMKGHSHVYWYRQLPEEGLKFMVYLQKENIIDESGMPKERFSAEFPKEGPSILRIQQVVRGDSAAYFCASSNEQGNEQFFGPGTRLTVL.

The chain is built from TRBV9 and TRBJ2-1; D is ambiguous. V was clipped by 3 bases and J by 0 bases, with 19 bases between them. The CDR3 has 18 residues. Germline V CDR1 and CDR2: SGDLS, YYNGEE. CDR3 residues: CASSAPPTSLGSYNEQFF. The CDR3 coding sequence is TGTGCCAGCAGCGCCCCCCCCACTTCACTGGGCTCCTACAATGAGCAGTTCTTC. The full variable domain, in which reference TRBV9 and TRBJ2-1 provide the parts outside the CDR3, is DSGVTQTPKHLITATGQRVTLRCSPRSGDLSVYWYQQSLDQGLQFLIQYYNGEERAKGNILERFSAQQFPDLHSELNLSSLELGDSALYFCASSAPPTSLGSYNEQFFGPGTRLTVL.

This clone was detected a few times. The chain's CDR3 is CASSEGGTLPQKLFF. As DNA, the CDR3 is TGTGCCAGCAGTGAGGGGGGGACACTACCCCAAAAACTGTTTTTT. The chain employs TRBV2 and TRBJ1-4; D is possibly TRBD1 (6 bases). V lost 3 bases and J lost 9, with 17 bases in between. Germline V lookup: CDR1 SNHLY, CDR2 FYNNEI. The CDR3 loop spans 15 amino acids. Full variable domain (remainder filled in from reference TRBV2 and TRBJ1-4): EPEVTQTPSHQVTQMGQEVILRCVPISNHLYFYWYRQILGQKVEFLVSFYNNEISEKSEIFDDQFSVERPDGSNFTLKIRSTKLEDSAMYFCASSEGGTLPQKLFFGSGTQLSVL.

The rearrangement uses TRBV14 and TRBJ1-1; TRBD1 is a possible D gene (5 bases). Deletions cut 4 bases from V and 0 bases from J, with 9 bases between. Germline-derived CDR1 and CDR2 are SGHDN and FVKESK. The CDR3 extends over 14 amino acids. CDR3: CASSLQDMNTEAFF. CDR3 coding DNA: TGTGCCAGCAGCCTTCAGGACATGAACACTGAAGCTTTCTTT.

This chain uses TRBV19 with TRBJ1-2; D ambiguous. The germline CDR1 and CDR2 sequences are LNHDA and SQIVND (reference sequence). V was clipped by 7 bases and J by 4 bases, with 13 bases between them. The CDR3 is 13 residues long. In DNA, the CDR3 is TGTGCCAGTACCCAAGGCCAGGTCTATGGCTACACCTTC. This sequence encodes CASTQGQVYGYTF.

Remarks on this clone: This likely reflects a read error, since a far larger clone is one base away. In the same sample, other DNA sequences code for this CDR3. This chain links TRBV6-6 with TRBJ2-5; D assignment may be TRBD1 or TRBD2 (5 bases each). Deletions cut 8 bases from V and 1 base from J, with 20 bases between. CDR1 and CDR2 from the germline V gene are MNHNY and SVGAGI (reference sequence). The CDR3 is 16 residues long. The CDR3 DNA reads as TGTGCCAGCGGTGCCGGCCCCGGGACGGCCCAAGAGACCCAGTACTTC. This translates into CASGAGPGTAQETQYF.

The V and J genes are TRBV7-2 and TRBJ1-3; D call uncertain. V gave up 7 bases and J gave up 1 base, with 8 bases separating them. Per the germline V gene, CDR1 is SGHTA and CDR2 is FQGNSA. There are 13 residues in the CDR3. The CDR3 DNA follows: TGTGCCAGCAAGGGTGTTTCTGGAAACACCATATATTTT. Encoded protein: CASKGVSGNTIYF.

This chain links TRBV30 with TRBJ1-6; no firm D call. Trimming took off 2 bases at V and 6 bases at J, with 8 bases between the two ends. The CDR3 is made up of 13 amino acids. Germline V gene sequence: CDR1 GTSNPN, CDR2 SVGIG (reference sequence). Here the CDR3 DNA reads TGTGCCTGGAGTACCGGGGTTAATTCACCCCTCCACTTT. Translation gives CAWSTGVNSPLHF.

This clone was recorded once. This rearrangement joins TRBV7-3 to TRBJ2-7; no reliable D call. The germline CDR1 and CDR2 sequences are SGHTA and FQGTGA. V lost 5 bases to trimming and J lost 0 bases, with 14 bases between them. CDR3 length: 15 amino acids. The CDR3 here is CASSPSSSVSYEQYF. The CDR3 nucleotides read TGTGCCAGCAGCCCCTCAAGTTCCGTCTCCTACGAGCAGTACTTC.

This clone is labeled as medium-sized. The chain employs TRBV2 and TRBJ2-1; 7 bases match TRBD1. The CDR3 is 14 amino acids. Trimming at V came to 9 bases and at J to 7 bases, leaving 12 bases not matched to a gene. Germline-derived CDR1 and CDR2 are SNHLY and FYNNEI. CDR3 sequence reads: CARGPDRRLNEQFF. DNA for the CDR3: TGTGCCAGAGGCCCGGACAGGAGGTTAAATGAGCAGTTCTTC.

The V gene is TRBV5-1, the J gene TRBJ2-3; 11 nucleotides line up with TRBD2. Germline-derived CDR1 and CDR2 are SGHRS and YFSETQ. The junction had 10 bases not matched to a gene; V was cut back by 7 bases and J by 3 bases. CDR3 length: 16 residues. The CDR3 protein is CASARSSGGATDTQYF. In DNA, the CDR3 is TGCGCCAGCGCCAGGAGTAGCGGGGGGGCAACAGATACGCAGTATTTT. Filled out from reference TRBV5-1 and TRBJ2-3, the complete variable domain reads KAGVTQTPRYLIKTRGQQVTLSCSPISGHRSVSWYQQTPGQGLQFLFEYFSETQRNKGNFPGRFSGRQFSNSRSEMNVSTLELGDSALYLCASARSSGGATDTQYFGPGTRLTVL.

The chain couples TRBV4-1 to TRBJ1-1; a possible D gene is TRBD1 (5 bases). Germline CDR1 and CDR2: MGHRA and YSYEKL. The CDR3 contains 14 residues. V shed 4 bases and J shed 5 bases, with 14 bases lying between them. The CDR3 loop is CASSLGGILTEAFF. DNA for the CDR3: TGCGCCAGCAGCCTGGGGGGGATACTGACTGAAGCTTTCTTT.

The chain uses TRBV27 and TRBJ2-7; 8 nucleotides match TRBD1. The CDR3 length is 16 residues. The ends lost 1 base at V and 2 bases at J; junction bases unmatched: 7. Germline-derived CDR1 and CDR2 are MNHEY and SMNVEV (reference sequence). The CDR3 loop is CASSLYRTGLPYEQYF. DNA of the CDR3: TGTGCCAGCAGTTTATATCGGACAGGGCTACCCTACGAGCAGTACTTC.

V usage is TRBV19 and J usage is TRBJ2-1, with 8 bases lining up with TRBD1. The CDR3 extends over 15 amino acids. V shed 5 bases, J shed 1 base, and the junction held 4 bases outside the gene matches. Germline CDR1 reads LNHDA; CDR2 reads SQIVND (reference sequence). CDR3 amino acids: CASSPQGASYNEQFF. CDR3 nucleotide sequence: TGTGCCAGTAGTCCGCAGGGGGCTTCCTACAATGAGCAGTTCTTC. Based on the CDR3 plus reference TRBV19 and TRBJ2-1, the full variable domain is DGGITQSPKYLFRKEGQNVTLSCEQNLNHDAMYWYRQDPGQGLRLIYYSQIVNDFQKGDIAEGYSVSREKKESFPLTVTSAQKNPTAFYLCASSPQGASYNEQFFGPGTRLTVL.

CDR3 coding DNA: TGTGCCAGTAGTCAAGCAGGGTTGGGCAATCAGCCCCAGCATTTT. This gives the protein CASSQAGLGNQPQHF. This sequence joins TRBV19 and TRBJ1-5; D is perhaps TRBD1 (5 bases). V was cut by 5 bases and J by 2 bases, with 13 bases left in between. This CDR3 contains 15 residues. Germline CDR1 is LNHDA and CDR2 is SQIVND (reference sequence). Based on the CDR3 plus reference TRBV19 and TRBJ1-5, the full variable domain is DGGITQSPKYLFRKEGQNVTLSCEQNLNHDAMYWYRQDPGQGLRLIYYSQIVNDFQKGDIAEGYSVSREKKESFPLTVTSAQKNPTAFYLCASSQAGLGNQPQHFGDGTRLSIL.

This clone was recorded a few times. The chain couples TRBV29-1 to TRBJ2-5, with 12 positions matching TRBD2. This CDR3 region has 15 residues. V lost 6 bases to trimming and J lost 1 base; unmatched junction nucleotides: 6. The V gene's germline CDR1 is SQVTM and CDR2 ANQGSEA. The CDR3 DNA follows: TGCAGCGTCGCCGGGACTAGCGGGTCCCAAGAGACCCAGTACTTC. Protein: CSVAGTSGSQETQYF. Together with reference TRBV29-1 and TRBJ2-5, the CDR3 gives the full variable domain: SAVISQKPSRDICQRGTSLTIQCQVDSQVTMMFWYRQQPGQSLTLIATANQGSEATYESGFVIDKFPISRPNLTFSTLTVSNMSPEDSSIYLCSVAGTSGSQETQYFGPGTRLLVL.

This chain connects TRBV7-2 to TRBJ1-1; D perhaps matches TRBD1 (6 bases). The CDR3 runs 16 residues. Germline-derived CDR1 and CDR2 are SGHTA and FQGNSA. The V end lost 5 bases, the J end lost 8 bases, and 24 bases lay between the germline ends. CDR3 nucleotide sequence: TGTGCCAGCAGCCCCAGGACAGCCGGTACGTCCCCCGAAGCTTTCTTT. It encodes CASSPRTAGTSPEAFF. The full variable domain, with the rest looked up from reference TRBV7-2 and TRBJ1-1, is GAGVSQSPSNKVTEKGKDVELRCDPISGHTALYWYRQSLGQGLEFLIYFQGNSAPDKSGLPSDRFSAERTGGSVSTLTIQRTQQEDSAVYLCASSPRTAGTSPEAFFGQGTRLTVV.

DNA for the CDR3: TGTGCCAGCAGACGACAAAGACAGGGCTTCGGCGAGCAGTACTTC. Translated, it gives CASRRQRQGFGEQYF. The chain couples TRBV6-5 to TRBJ2-7, with TRBD1 identical over 7 bases. Germline V gives CDR1 MNHEY, CDR2 SVGAGI. The CDR3 has 15 residues. V was clipped by 6 bases and J by 6 bases; unmatched bases: 14.